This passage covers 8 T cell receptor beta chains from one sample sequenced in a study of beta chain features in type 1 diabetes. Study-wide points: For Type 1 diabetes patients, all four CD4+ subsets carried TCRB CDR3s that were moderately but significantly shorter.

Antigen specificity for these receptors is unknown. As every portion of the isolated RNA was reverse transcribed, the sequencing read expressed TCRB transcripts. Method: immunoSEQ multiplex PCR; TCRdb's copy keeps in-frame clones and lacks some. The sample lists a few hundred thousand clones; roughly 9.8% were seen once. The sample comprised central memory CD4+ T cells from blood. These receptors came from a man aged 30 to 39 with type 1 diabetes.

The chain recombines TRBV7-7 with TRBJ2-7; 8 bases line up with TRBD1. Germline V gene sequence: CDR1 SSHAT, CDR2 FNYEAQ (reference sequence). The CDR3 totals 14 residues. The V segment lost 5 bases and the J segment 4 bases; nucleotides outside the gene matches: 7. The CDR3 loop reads CASSRGQGTYEQYF. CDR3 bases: TGTGCCAGCAGCCGAGGACAGGGTACATACGAGCAGTACTTC.

For the CDR3, the DNA is TGTGCCAGCAGTTGGATGGGACAGGAAGGGACTGAAGCTTTCTTT. Its protein product is CASSWMGQEGTEAFF. The chain couples TRBV28 to TRBJ1-1, with TRBD1 identical over 8 bases. The V and J ends lost 4 bases and 5 bases, in that order; junction bases with no gene match: 9. The CDR3 length is 15 residues. From germline, CDR1 is MDHEN and CDR2 SYDVKM. Full variable domain (missing parts from reference TRBV28 and TRBJ1-1): DVKVTQSSRYLVKRTGEKVFLECVQDMDHENMFWYRQDPGLGLRLIYFSYDVKMKEKGDIPEGYSVSREKKERFSLILESASTNQTSMYLCASSWMGQEGTEAFFGQGTRLTVV.

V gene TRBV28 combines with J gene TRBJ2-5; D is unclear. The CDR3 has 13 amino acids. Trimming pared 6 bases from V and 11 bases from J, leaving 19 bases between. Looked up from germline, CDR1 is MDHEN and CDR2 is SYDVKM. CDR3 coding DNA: TGTGCCAGCAGGGATGGTGGGGTGGACGGGCAGTACTTC. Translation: CASRDGGVDGQYF.

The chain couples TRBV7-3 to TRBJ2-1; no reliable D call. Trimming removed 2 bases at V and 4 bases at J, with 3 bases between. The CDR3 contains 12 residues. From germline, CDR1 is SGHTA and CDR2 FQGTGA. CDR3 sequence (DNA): TGTGCCAGCAGCTTATCGTACAATGAGCAGTTCTTC. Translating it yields CASSLSYNEQFF.

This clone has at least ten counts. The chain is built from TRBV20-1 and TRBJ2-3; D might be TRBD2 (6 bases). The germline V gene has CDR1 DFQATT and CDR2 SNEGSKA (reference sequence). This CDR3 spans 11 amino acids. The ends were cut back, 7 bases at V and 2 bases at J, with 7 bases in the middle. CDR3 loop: CSGRATDTQYF. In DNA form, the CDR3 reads TGCAGTGGGAGGGCCACAGATACGCAGTATTTT.

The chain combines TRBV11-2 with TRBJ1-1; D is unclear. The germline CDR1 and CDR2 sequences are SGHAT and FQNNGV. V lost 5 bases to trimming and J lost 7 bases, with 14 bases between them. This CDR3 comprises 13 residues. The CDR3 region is CASSPARSGEAFF. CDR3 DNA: TGTGCCAGCAGCCCAGCAAGGTCCGGTGAAGCTTTCTTT.

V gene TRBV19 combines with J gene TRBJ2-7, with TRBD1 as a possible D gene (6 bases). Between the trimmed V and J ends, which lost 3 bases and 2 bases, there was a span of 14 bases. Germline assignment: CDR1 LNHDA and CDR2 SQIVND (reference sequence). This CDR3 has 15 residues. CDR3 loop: CASSMGADTTYEQYF. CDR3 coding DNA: TGTGCCAGTAGTATGGGGGCAGATACTACCTACGAGCAGTACTTC.

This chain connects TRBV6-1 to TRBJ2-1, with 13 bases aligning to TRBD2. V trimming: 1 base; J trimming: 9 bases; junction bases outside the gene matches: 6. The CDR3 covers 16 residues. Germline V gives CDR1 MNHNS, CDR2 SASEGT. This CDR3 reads CASSEGRTSGRGEQFF. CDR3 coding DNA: TGTGCCAGCAGTGAAGGTAGGACTAGCGGGAGAGGTGAGCAGTTCTTC.